Listed below are T cell receptor beta chains from one sample, sequenced in a study of T cells after yellow fever vaccination. From the 5' RACE reads, TCRdb called clonotypes with MiXCR, one entry per CDR3 protein. Seen here are about 220,000 distinct CDR3 sequences, under 3.5% observed once, and the top ten hold about 3.3%. The sequences come from CD4+ T cells sorted from PBMCs, collected 10 days after the yellow fever booster vaccination. Receptors originate from a man aged 18 to 35 who received the YFV17D yellow fever vaccine. Both conserved end residues are part of each CDR3. D genes are given only for firm matches. Expanded clones get a size class; other rows say once, few or many, or leave the size out.

TRBV9	.	TRBJ2-6	.	CASSGARGGGANVLTF	TGTGCCAGCAGCGGGGCTCGGGGCGGTGGGGCCAACGTCCTGACTTTC
TRBV28	.	TRBJ1-1	many	CASSLYGKSEAFF	TGTGCCAGCAGTTTATATGGGAAGTCTGAAGCTTTCTTT
TRBV5-1	.	TRBJ1-1	many	CASSFGFGNTEAFF	TGCGCCAGCAGCTTCGGATTCGGCAACACTGAAGCTTTCTTT
TRBV4-2	.	TRBJ2-5	many	CASSQLTGNPESETQYF	TGTGCCAGCAGCCAACTGACAGGCAACCCTGAGTCAGAGACCCAGTACTTC
TRBV7-6	.	TRBJ2-7	few	CASSTGQGRTYHYEQYF	TGTGCCAGCAGCACCGGGCAAGGCCGGACATACCACTACGAGCAGTACTTC
TRBV6-5	.	TRBJ1-2	.	CASSAGTYYGYTF	TGTGCCAGCTCCGCCGGGACGTACTATGGCTACACCTTC
TRBV6-5	.	TRBJ2-5	few	CASSYIAGQWETQYF	TGTGCCAGCAGTTACATAGCAGGCCAGTGGGAGACCCAGTACTTC
TRBV5-6	.	TRBJ2-5	.	CASSLPQGGGETQYF	TGTGCCAGCAGCTTACCCCAGGGGGGAGGAGAGACCCAGTACTTC
TRBV27	TRBD1	TRBJ1-6	few	CASSSWTGGNSPLHF	TGTGCCAGCAGTAGTTGGACAGGCGGGAATTCACCCCTCCACTTT
TRBV28	.	TRBJ2-4	few	CASSLDMRLAKNIQYF	TGTGCCAGCAGTCTGGATATGAGGCTAGCCAAAAACATTCAGTACTTC
TRBV7-9	.	TRBJ2-3	many	CASSPRTGRVDTQYF	TGTGCCAGCAGCCCCCGGACCGGACGGGTGGATACGCAGTATTTT